The 22 T cell receptor beta chains given below trace back to one sample, sequenced in a study of shared clonotypes between healthy human individuals. Here immunoSEQ multiplex PCR was the method, and the copy in TCRdb shows in-frame clones only, minus some. In the table there are about 2.5 million clones, around 93% of which are singletons. The specimen sequenced was naive CD4+ T cells from PBMCs. Described subset: CD45RA+ positively selected. The receptors shown here come from a man between 18 and 29 years old in good health. Some clones in this sample may be carry-over from other donors' samples.

The chain carries TRBV7-3 and TRBJ2-2; possible D gene TRBD2, 6 bases. CDR1 is SGHTA, CDR2 FQGTGA, per germline. V lost 2 bases and J lost 5, with 12 bases in between. The CDR3 consists of 15 residues. In DNA form, the CDR3 reads TGTGCCAGCAGCTTATTACTAGCAGAGACCGGGGAGCTGTTTTTT. This gives the protein CASSLLLAETGELFF.

The gene calls are TRBV7-2 and TRBJ2-5; D unresolved. Germline-derived CDR1 and CDR2 are SGHTA and FQGNSA. There are 13 residues in the CDR3. V lost 1 base to trimming and J lost 5 bases, with 8 bases between them. In DNA form, the CDR3 reads TGTGCCAGCAGCTTAGTACGGACGGAGACCCAGTACTTC. The encoded protein is CASSLVRTETQYF.

The gene calls are TRBV18 and TRBJ2-7; 7 bases fit TRBD1. V lost 6 bases, J lost 2 bases, and 10 bases stayed unmatched. CDR1 and CDR2 from the germline V gene are KGHSH and LQKENI. The CDR3 has 15 amino acids. The CDR3 nucleotides are TGTGCCAGCTCTCCCATATTGCAGGGGGCCTACGAGCAGTACTTC. Its protein is CASSPILQGAYEQYF. Drawing the rest from reference TRBV18 and TRBJ2-7, the complete variable domain is NAGVMQNPRHLVRRRGQEARLRCSPMKGHSHVYWYRQLPEEGLKFMVYLQKENIIDESGMPKERFSAEFPKEGPSILRIQQVVRGDSAAYFCASSPILQGAYEQYFGPGTRLTVT.

V is TRBV11-2 and J is TRBJ2-7, with D possibly matching TRBD2 (5 bases). Trimming pared 3 bases from V and 0 bases from J, leaving 9 bases between. The CDR3 spans 14 residues. Germline V CDR1 and CDR2: SGHAT, FQNNGV. The CDR3 protein is CASSLARDSYEQYF. CDR3 sequence (DNA): TGTGCCAGCAGCTTGGCCCGGGACTCCTACGAGCAGTACTTC.

The CDR3 nucleotides read TGTGCCAGCAACCCCGACGGCACCTCTGGAAACACCATATATTTT. Translating gives CASNPDGTSGNTIYF. The rearrangement links TRBV21-1 to TRBJ1-3. TRBV21-1 is a listed pseudogene. CDR3 length: 15 residues.

The CDR3 loop reads CASSPDSYSYEQYF. CDR3 in DNA: TGTGCCAGCAGCCCCGACTCCTACTCCTACGAGCAGTACTTC. The genes are TRBV7-9 and TRBJ2-7; D not resolved. Trimming pared 5 bases from V and 0 bases from J, leaving 11 bases between. CDR3 length: 14 residues. From germline, CDR1 is SEHNR and CDR2 FQNEAQ (reference sequence).

J is TRBJ1-2 and V is TRBV28; tentatively, D is TRBD1 (6 bases). This CDR3 region has 11 residues. Germline-derived CDR1 and CDR2 are MDHEN and SYDVKM. With 8 bases removed from V and 4 bases from J, the gap between germline ends came to 8 bases. For the CDR3, the DNA is TGTGCCAGCGGACAGCTCTATGGCTACACCTTC. Encoded protein: CASGQLYGYTF.

This sequence joins TRBV2 and TRBJ2-3; 13 bases fit TRBD2. CDR1 and CDR2 (germline): SNHLY, FYNNEI. V lost 7 bases and J lost 0; bases outside the gene matches: 4. This CDR3 has 16 amino acids. CDR3 DNA: TGTGCCAGCACTAGACTAGCGGGAGGTAGCACAGATACGCAGTATTTT. It is translated as CASTRLAGGSTDTQYF.

The rearrangement joins TRBV28 to TRBJ2-3, with TRBD2 matching over 8 bases. The CDR3 covers 15 residues. Trimming at V came to 3 bases and at J to 3 bases, leaving 5 bases not matched to a gene. Looked up from germline, CDR1 is MDHEN and CDR2 is SYDVKM. DNA of the CDR3: TGTGCCAGCAGTTTTGAGCGGGAGCAAACAGATACGCAGTATTTT. Its protein product is CASSFEREQTDTQYF.

The J gene is TRBJ2-3, the V gene TRBV6-5; 8 nucleotides match TRBD1. Germline CDR1 reads MNHEY; CDR2 reads SVGAGI. This CDR3 has 16 residues. J was trimmed by 4 bases and V by 0 bases; bases with no gene match: 6. The CDR3 protein is CASSYSLRGHSDTQYF. CDR3 DNA sequence: TGTGCCAGCAGTTACTCGCTCAGGGGGCATTCAGATACGCAGTATTTT.

The V call is TRBV4-1, the J call TRBJ1-6; D might be TRBD1 (6 bases). V lost 2 bases and J 7 bases, leaving 15 bases between the germline ends. Germline values: CDR1 MGHRA, CDR2 YSYEKL. The CDR3 covers 16 residues. Written as DNA, the CDR3 is TGCGCCAGCAGCCAAACTTGGGACACGACAAATTCACCCCTCCACTTT. It codes for CASSQTWDTTNSPLHF.

V gene TRBV30 combines with J gene TRBJ2-7, with D maybe TRBD1 (6 bases). Trimming left V 4 bases short and J 0 bases short, with 13 bases between. CDR1 and CDR2 from the germline V gene are GTSNPN and SVGIG (reference sequence). This CDR3 has 14 amino acids. CDR3 nucleotide sequence: TGTGCCTGGACCCCAGGGGCCAACTCCTACGAGCAGTACTTC. Its translation is CAWTPGANSYEQYF.

The rearrangement uses TRBV7-6 and TRBJ2-6, with no clear D. The length of the CDR3 is 15 residues. Germline CDR1 reads SGHVS; CDR2 reads FNYEAQ. V was trimmed by 2 bases and J by 3 bases, leaving 8 bases between them. CDR3 loop: CASSLLQSGANVLTF. The CDR3 DNA is TGTGCCAGCAGCTTATTACAGAGTGGGGCCAACGTCCTGACTTTC.

This CDR3 reads CAWTKGTVNNSPLHF. The CDR3 DNA reads as TGTGCCTGGACCAAGGGGACAGTCAATAATTCACCCCTCCACTTT. This chain joins TRBV30 and TRBJ1-6; 7 bases line up with TRBD1. After removal of 4 bases from V and 5 bases from J, the junction contained 8 bases not matched to a gene. In germline, CDR1 is GTSNPN, CDR2 SVGIG (reference sequence). The CDR3 covers 15 residues.

This chain uses TRBV27 with TRBJ1-2; 8 bases match TRBD1. The CDR3 covers 15 residues. From germline, CDR1 is MNHEY and CDR2 SMNVEV (reference sequence). V was pared by 4 bases and J by 5 bases, with 9 bases of the junction left unmatched. CDR3 DNA sequence: TGTGCCAGCAGTTACCAGGGGGCGGACTCGTATGGCTACACCTTC. It encodes CASSYQGADSYGYTF.

The V call is TRBV6-5, the J call TRBJ2-3, with D maybe TRBD2 (5 bases). The CDR3 totals 16 residues. V lost 0 bases and J 0 bases, leaving 10 bases between the germline ends. In germline, CDR1 is MNHEY, CDR2 SVGAGI. The CDR3 reads CASSYSEGTSTDTQYF. CDR3 coding DNA: TGTGCCAGCAGTTACTCAGAGGGAACTAGCACAGATACGCAGTATTTT.

V gene TRBV9 combines with J gene TRBJ1-5; D remains unclear. Germline CDR1 reads SGDLS; CDR2 reads YYNGEE. CDR3 size: 13 residues. V dropped 10 bases and J dropped 4 bases, with 15 bases sitting between them. The CDR3 loop is CAPQSIGNQPQHF. The CDR3 DNA follows: TGTGCCCCCCAAAGCATAGGGAATCAGCCCCAGCATTTT.

This clone appeared once. The rearrangement uses TRBV7-2 and TRBJ2-5; D may be TRBD2 (5 bases). V was pared by 5 bases and J by 4 bases, with 17 bases between. The V gene's germline CDR1 is SGHTA and CDR2 FQGNSA. There are 15 residues in the CDR3. In nucleotides, the CDR3 is TGTGCCAGCAGCCCCCTCGCGGGTATGCGAGAGACCCAGTACTTC. Amino acids: CASSPLAGMRETQYF.

This clone appeared a single time. This rearrangement joins TRBV27 to TRBJ2-1; tentative D call: TRBD2 (5 bases). The CDR3 is made up of 16 amino acids. Germline values: CDR1 MNHEY, CDR2 SMNVEV (reference sequence). V lost 2 bases and J lost 7, with 18 bases in between. This CDR3 reads CASSLRILVGGNEQFF. The CDR3 DNA is TGTGCCAGCAGTTTAAGAATTTTGGTGGGCGGGAATGAGCAGTTCTTC.

This chain uses TRBV27 with TRBJ2-5; TRBD1 agrees at 10 bases. The length of the CDR3 is 16 residues. Looked up from germline, CDR1 is MNHEY and CDR2 is SMNVEV (reference sequence). The V and J ends lost 5 bases and 2 bases, in that order; junction bases with no gene match: 8. CDR3 loop: CASSPWDRGLQETQYF. The DNA of the CDR3 is TGTGCCAGCAGTCCCTGGGACAGGGGATTACAAGAGACCCAGTACTTC.

This chain joins TRBV12-5 and TRBJ2-3; 8 nucleotides line up with TRBD2. The length of the CDR3 is 13 residues. V was clipped by 6 bases and J by 1 base; unmatched bases: 0. Germline loops: CDR1 LGHNT, CDR2 FRNRAP. Here the CDR3 DNA reads TGTGCTAGTGGGACTAGCGGCACAGATACGCAGTATTTT. Its protein product is CASGTSGTDTQYF.

The V gene is TRBV6-1, the J gene TRBJ2-2, with unresolved D. The CDR3 is 15 amino acids. Trimming removed 4 bases at V and 0 bases at J, with 9 bases between. Germline values: CDR1 MNHNS, CDR2 SASEGT. This CDR3 is CASSAATANTGELFF. The CDR3 nucleotides read TGTGCCAGCAGTGCCGCTACAGCGAACACCGGGGAGCTGTTTTTT.